These 28 T cell receptor beta chains were all obtained from the same sample, sequenced in a study of T-cell reconstitution after alpha-beta-depleted transplantation in children. The TCRbeta library incorporated unique molecular identifiers. TCRdb called the PCR reads again in MiXCR, with one record for every CDR3 protein. This sample carries around 200,000 distinct CDR3 sequences, approximately 17% of them seen once, and the ten largest clones take 40% to 50%. The specimen was PBMCs, mostly from graft donor cells, collected 360 days after TCRalphabeta/CD19-depleted stem cell transplant. The receptors here all came from a male patient aged 2 to 9 who had a stem cell transplant for acute lymphoblastic leukemia, so the T cells may come from the graft donor.

The rearrangement links TRBV5-1 to TRBJ2-1; D might be TRBD1 (6 bases). The CDR3 spans 13 residues. Trimming left V 7 bases short and J 6 bases short, with 14 bases between. Germline values: CDR1 SGHRS, CDR2 YFSETQ. CDR3 coding DNA: TGCGCCAGCTACTCCCCAGGGGTCAATGAGCAGTTCTTC. Its protein is CASYSPGVNEQFF.

This clonotype was counted between two and nine times. The chain carries TRBV27 and TRBJ2-3; 8 bases are a match to TRBD1. There are 15 residues in the CDR3. Germline V gives CDR1 MNHEY, CDR2 SMNVEV (reference sequence). J was trimmed by 4 bases and V by 8 bases; bases with no gene match: 11. The CDR3: CASATGVNRPDTQYF. As DNA, the CDR3 is TGTGCCAGCGCGACAGGGGTAAATCGTCCAGATACGCAGTATTTT.

This clonotype occurred a few times. The chain couples TRBV27 to TRBJ2-3; D might be TRBD1 (6 bases). The CDR3 has 14 amino acids. V was trimmed by 5 bases and J by 4 bases, leaving 13 bases between them. The V gene's germline CDR1 is MNHEY and CDR2 SMNVEV (reference sequence). DNA of the CDR3: TGTGCCAGCAGTACCACACAGGGTGCAGATACGCAGTATTTT. This codes for CASSTTQGADTQYF.

This clonotype was seen a few times. The chain carries TRBV10-3 and TRBJ1-1; maybe TRBD1 (5 bases). The CDR3 extends over 15 amino acids. Germline loops: CDR1 ENHRY, CDR2 SYGVKD. V dropped 7 bases and J dropped 0 bases, with 15 bases sitting between them. In nucleotides, the CDR3 is TGTGCCATCAACTCAGGGCTATTGATGAACACTGAAGCTTTCTTT. Its protein product is CAINSGLLMNTEAFF.

This rearrangement joins TRBV7-6 to TRBJ2-5; D could derive from TRBD1 or TRBD2 (6 bases each). The CDR3 contains 14 residues. Trimming removed 11 bases at V and 4 bases at J, with 20 bases between. Germline V gene sequence: CDR1 SGHVS, CDR2 FNYEAQ. CDR3 in amino acids: CASSRRDKGETQYF. The CDR3 DNA follows: TGTGCCTCCTCCAGGCGGGACAAAGGAGAGACCCAGTACTTC.

The V and J genes are TRBV7-9 and TRBJ2-7, with D tentatively TRBD1 (5 bases). V was cut by 5 bases and J by 0 bases, with 26 bases left in between. The length of the CDR3 is 19 residues. Germline loops: CDR1 SEHNR, CDR2 FQNEAQ (reference sequence). This CDR3 is CASSLPPGAQQTFSYEQYF. In nucleotides, the CDR3 is TGTGCCAGCAGCCTACCCCCTGGGGCGCAACAAACCTTCTCCTACGAGCAGTACTTC.

This clonotype showed up many times. The rearrangement links TRBV20-1 to TRBJ2-1; the D is unclear. The germline gives CDR1 DFQATT, CDR2 SNEGSKA (reference sequence). The CDR3 sequence is 14 residues long. V shed 2 bases and J shed 4 bases, with 12 bases lying between them. CDR3 region: CSARRARNYNEQFF. The CDR3 coding sequence is TGCAGTGCTAGAAGGGCGAGGAATTACAATGAGCAGTTCTTC.

This chain connects TRBV12-3 or TRBV12-4 to TRBJ1-6; D is unclear. CDR3 length: 17 amino acids. V dropped 6 bases and J dropped 1 base, with 16 bases sitting between them. The CDR3 region is CASSYYTWGSYNSPLHF. Here the CDR3 DNA reads TGTGCCAGCAGCTACTACACGTGGGGATCCTATAATTCACCCCTCCACTTT.

The rearrangement links TRBV27 to TRBJ2-7, with 9 bases that match TRBD1. Germline-derived CDR1 and CDR2 are MNHEY and SMNVEV (reference sequence). The J segment lost 3 bases and the V segment lost 6 bases, leaving 6 bases of the junction unmatched. CDR3 length equals 14 residues. CDR3 residues: CASSRDREGYEQYF. CDR3 nucleotide sequence: TGTGCCAGCAGCAGGGACAGGGAGGGCTACGAGCAGTACTTC.

This clonotype was seen more than once but under ten times. The DNA for the CDR3 is TGTGCCAGCAGTCCCAGGGGGCTCGTCGAGCAGTACTTC. Translated: CASSPRGLVEQYF. J is TRBJ2-7 and V is TRBV27, with TRBD1 matching over 8 bases. The V segment lost 5 bases and the J segment 6 bases; nucleotides outside the gene matches: 6. Germline CDR1 reads MNHEY; CDR2 reads SMNVEV (reference sequence). This CDR3 is 13 amino acids long.

The chain combines TRBV20-1 with TRBJ1-3; D not resolved. Trimming removed 1 base at V and 0 bases at J, with 7 bases between. The CDR3 loop spans 14 amino acids. The germline gives CDR1 DFQATT, CDR2 SNEGSKA (reference sequence). This CDR3 is CSARAADSGNTIYF. CDR3 DNA: TGCAGTGCTAGAGCGGCAGACTCTGGAAACACCATATATTTT.

The chain is built from TRBV20-1 and TRBJ1-5, with D maybe TRBD1 (6 bases). The CDR3 covers 15 residues. The V end was cut by 3 bases, the J end by 7 bases, with 19 bases between. The germline V gene encodes CDR1 DFQATT and CDR2 SNEGSKA (reference sequence). CDR3 amino acids: CSARRGADSQQPQHF. The CDR3 nucleotides are TGCAGTGCTAGGAGGGGAGCGGACAGCCAACAGCCCCAGCATTTT.

This clonotype was found a few times. V and J are TRBV5-5 and TRBJ2-5, with 10 bases lining up with TRBD2. The junction had 3 bases not matched to a gene; V was cut back by 0 bases and J by 1 base. This CDR3 has 16 amino acids. CDR1 SGHKS and CDR2 YYEKEE come from the germline V gene (reference sequence). The CDR3 loop is CASSLVLAGGQETQYF. For the CDR3, the DNA is TGTGCCAGCAGCTTGGTATTAGCGGGAGGCCAAGAGACCCAGTACTTC.

This clonotype was seen many times. The chain uses TRBV5-1 and TRBJ1-5; a possible D gene is TRBD1 (6 bases). This CDR3 spans 16 amino acids. V was shortened by 4 bases and J by 0 bases, with 14 bases between the two germline ends. Looked up from germline, CDR1 is SGHRS and CDR2 is YFSETQ. CDR3 sequence reads: CASSIGTLNSNQPQHF. The CDR3 nucleotides read TGCGCCAGCAGCATAGGGACACTTAATAGCAATCAGCCCCAGCATTTT.

This clonotype was counted a few times. This chain uses TRBV7-3 with TRBJ1-4; 11 nucleotides agree with TRBD1. Per germline, CDR1 SGHTA and CDR2 FQGTGA. The CDR3 length is 22 residues. V was clipped by 1 base and J by 2 bases; unmatched bases: 18. For the CDR3, the DNA is TGTGCCAGCAGCTTAAGGAGAGCCCTGCGTCAGGACAGGGGGCTGACTAATGAAAAACTGTTTTTT. Translating gives CASSLRRALRQDRGLTNEKLFF.

This clonotype has only a few counts. The chain joins TRBV20-1 to TRBJ1-5; D is unresolved. Germline CDR1 DFQATT, CDR2 SNEGSKA (reference sequence). This CDR3 has 12 amino acids. The CDR3 loop is CSAHDGNQPQHF. CDR3 coding DNA: TGCAGCGCACACGACGGGAATCAGCCCCAGCATTTT.

This clonotype was seen a few times. The chain couples TRBV7-2 to TRBJ2-5; no reliable D call. Germline CDR1 and CDR2: SGHTA and FQGNSA. V shed 6 bases and J shed 5 bases, with 10 bases lying between them. The CDR3 extends over 12 amino acids. The CDR3 here is CASSSVIETQYF. The CDR3 DNA is TGTGCCAGCAGTTCGGTTATTGAGACCCAGTACTTC.

This clonotype has more than one count but fewer than ten. The chain is built from TRBV20-1 and TRBJ2-2, with 8 bases matching TRBD2. V lost 6 bases and J lost 2; bases outside the gene matches: 14. This CDR3 contains 17 residues. Germline V gene sequence: CDR1 DFQATT, CDR2 SNEGSKA (reference sequence). CDR3 in DNA: TGCAGTGCCAGAAAAGGGAGCGGGGGCCTCAACACCGGGGAGCTGTTTTTT. Translated, it gives CSARKGSGGLNTGELFF.

DNA of the CDR3: TGTGCCAGCAGCTCCATGGGGACATTGAACACTGAAGCTTTCTTT. It yields the protein CASSSMGTLNTEAFF. The genes are TRBV12-3 or TRBV12-4 and TRBJ1-1, with a possible D match to TRBD1 (6 bases). This CDR3 contains 15 residues. The V and J ends lost 6 bases and 0 bases respectively, with 14 bases between them.

V and J are TRBV24-1 and TRBJ2-5; D gene uncertain. The CDR3 contains 12 residues. The V end lost 4 bases, the J end lost 11 bases, and 13 bases lay between the germline ends. The germline V gene encodes CDR1 KGHDR and CDR2 SFDVKD. The CDR3 is CATSDPLSYQYF. The CDR3 nucleotides are TGTGCCACCAGTGACCCCTTGAGTTATCAGTACTTC.

This clonotype was seen a few times. V is TRBV5-5 and J is TRBJ2-1; possibly TRBD2 for D (5 bases). V was pared by 3 bases and J by 3 bases, with 7 bases between. This CDR3 spans 13 amino acids. Germline V gene lookup returns CDR1 SGHKS and CDR2 YYEKEE (reference sequence). The CDR3 sequence: CASSSDYYNEQFF. For the CDR3, the DNA is TGTGCCAGCAGCTCAGACTACTACAATGAGCAGTTCTTC.

The CDR3 DNA reads as TGCGCCAGCAGCTTGGCGCAGGGATACAATGAGCAGTTCTTC. It specifies CASSLAQGYNEQFF. The chain carries TRBV5-1 and TRBJ2-1; possible D gene TRBD1, 5 bases. Germline-derived CDR1 and CDR2 are SGHRS and YFSETQ. This CDR3 spans 14 amino acids. V gave up 0 bases and J gave up 4 bases, with 8 bases separating them.

The J gene is TRBJ1-1, the V gene TRBV19; 7 nucleotides align to TRBD1. This CDR3 is 13 amino acids long. Germline V gene sequence: CDR1 LNHDA, CDR2 SQIVND (reference sequence). The trim removed 4 bases at V and 2 bases at J, leaving 1 base unmatched. This CDR3 reads CASSRQGNTEAFF. In DNA form, the CDR3 reads TGTGCCAGTAGTAGACAGGGAAACACTGAAGCTTTCTTT.

Of note for this clonotype: One end of the junction varies from germline; a read error may be responsible. The chain carries TRBV7-7 and TRBJ2-2; 12 bases are shared with TRBD2. This CDR3 contains 16 residues. The germline V gene encodes CDR1 SSHAT and CDR2 FNYEAQ (reference sequence). The CDR3 nucleotides are TGTGCTAGCAGCTTAGCTGGGACTAGCGGGTTCGGGGAGCTGTTTTTT. It encodes CASSLAGTSGFGELFF.

The table lists this clonotype with many counts. J is TRBJ2-7 and V is TRBV10-3; 7 bases are shared with TRBD1. This CDR3 region has 13 residues. The junction had 3 bases not matched to a gene; V was cut back by 2 bases and J by 5 bases. Germline V gene lookup returns CDR1 ENHRY and CDR2 SYGVKD. The CDR3: CAISEGQGDEQYF. The CDR3 nucleotides read TGTGCCATCAGTGAGGGGCAGGGGGACGAGCAGTACTTC.

This clonotype was detected ten times or more. V usage is TRBV20-1 and J usage is TRBJ1-2; 8 bases are a match to TRBD1. The germline V gene encodes CDR1 DFQATT and CDR2 SNEGSKA (reference sequence). This CDR3 contains 13 residues. V dropped 3 bases and J dropped 2; count of bases not matched to a gene: 2. The CDR3 coding sequence is TGCAGTGCTAGGGACAGGGAAAACTATGGCTACACCTTC. It specifies CSARDRENYGYTF.

The chain employs TRBV7-2 and TRBJ2-2, with 8 bases fitting TRBD2. This CDR3 comprises 15 residues. V shed 4 bases and J 1 base; nucleotides not matched to a gene: 2. Germline-derived CDR1 and CDR2 are SGHTA and FQGNSA. CDR3 DNA: TGTGCCAGCAGCTGGGGGACTAGGAACACCGGGGAGCTGTTTTTT. It translates to CASSWGTRNTGELFF.

This clonotype was recorded a few times. This chain connects TRBV11-2 to TRBJ2-7, with D maybe TRBD1 (5 bases). This CDR3 is 14 amino acids long. With 5 bases removed from V and 7 bases from J, the gap between germline ends came to 18 bases. Germline V gene lookup returns CDR1 SGHAT and CDR2 FQNNGV. The CDR3 loop reads CASSPMVDSAEQYF. The CDR3 DNA reads TGTGCCAGCAGCCCCATGGTAGACAGTGCAGAGCAGTACTTC. Complete variable domain (other parts from reference TRBV11-2 and TRBJ2-7): EAGVAQSPRYKIIEKRQSVAFWCNPISGHATLYWYQQILGQGPKLLIQFQNNGVVDDSQLPKDRFSAERLKGVDSTLKIQPAKLEDSAVYLCASSPMVDSAEQYFGPGTRLTVT.